A selection of T cell receptor beta chains follows, all from one sample in a study of molecular identifiers for immune sequencing clone quantification. TCRdb itself ran the PCR reads through MiXCR, one entry per CDR3 protein. The profile shows about 67,000 distinct CDR3 sequences, around a sixth of them singletons. The specimen sequenced was naive CD8+ T cells from blood, with Jurkat cell RNA spiked in. The receptors derive from a human donor in good health. Some libraries in this study had Jurkat cell RNA spiked in. The CDR3 runs from the conserved cysteine through the conserved F or W.

v_call: TRBV11-1
j_call: TRBJ2-1
cdr3_aa: CASSLARGDSESNEQFF

v_call: TRBV29-1
j_call: TRBJ2-1
cdr3_aa: CSVDQLAANEQFF

v_call: TRBV20-1
j_call: TRBJ2-3
cdr3_aa: CSARIIAVISTDTQYF

v_call: TRBV27
j_call: TRBJ2-7
cdr3_aa: CASSLNQLAGFPYEQYF

v_call: TRBV7-9
j_call: TRBJ1-5
cdr3_aa: CASSLGQGLYSNQPQHF

v_call: TRBV28
j_call: TRBJ2-7
cdr3_aa: CASSLGGTSGYYEQYF

v_call: TRBV21-1
j_call: TRBJ2-3
cdr3_aa: CASSKGLLGGYLTDTQYF

v_call: TRBV20-1
j_call: TRBJ2-3
cdr3_aa: CSARDLAAAQDTQYF

v_call: TRBV4-1
j_call: TRBJ2-5
cdr3_aa: CASSQTGTGLLKTQYF

v_call: TRBV7-8
j_call: TRBJ2-7
cdr3_aa: CASGGQENYEQYF

v_call: TRBV19
j_call: TRBJ2-5
cdr3_aa: CASRGGGKETQYF

v_call: TRBV11-1
j_call: TRBJ1-1
cdr3_aa: CASSLALPNRGTEAFF

v_call: TRBV4-1
j_call: TRBJ2-1
cdr3_aa: CASSQVIGTSPYNEQFF

v_call: TRBV6-1
j_call: TRBJ2-1
cdr3_aa: CASSEDRYNEQFF

v_call: TRBV6-2/TRBV6-3
j_call: TRBJ2-4
cdr3_aa: CASSYPTSGDLAKNIQYF

v_call: TRBV28
j_call: TRBJ2-1
cdr3_aa: CASRFSGSSYNEQFF

v_call: TRBV7-6
j_call: TRBJ2-1
cdr3_aa: CASSSMTSQYNEQFF

v_call: TRBV6-5
j_call: TRBJ2-3
cdr3_aa: CASSSNTDTQYF

v_call: TRBV11-2
j_call: TRBJ2-7
cdr3_aa: CAGSPKRSSYEQYF

v_call: TRBV5-5
j_call: TRBJ2-7
cdr3_aa: CASSHTTGGGYEQYF

v_call: TRBV13
j_call: TRBJ2-1
cdr3_aa: CASSLEASSGRSYYNEQFF

v_call: TRBV7-2
j_call: TRBJ2-1
cdr3_aa: CASSSPEDSSYNEQFF

v_call: TRBV27
j_call: TRBJ2-3
cdr3_aa: CASSLTSGISTDTQYF

v_call: TRBV9
j_call: TRBJ2-1
cdr3_aa: CASSVGGSGHFLNEQFF

v_call: TRBV6-5
j_call: TRBJ2-2
cdr3_aa: CASSYFAGNTGELFF

v_call: TRBV19
j_call: TRBJ2-4
cdr3_aa: CASSLRGPENIQYF

v_call: TRBV11-2
j_call: TRBJ1-6
cdr3_aa: CASSPQGQSSHNSPLHF

v_call: TRBV7-9
j_call: TRBJ2-5
cdr3_aa: CASSLPPLTPEEETQYF

v_call: TRBV6-6
j_call: TRBJ2-6
cdr3_aa: CASQGATGANVLTF

v_call: TRBV28
j_call: TRBJ2-3
cdr3_aa: CASSLSYETPGIADTQYF

v_call: TRBV7-8
j_call: TRBJ1-2
cdr3_aa: CASSPSPPGQEFLYGYTF

v_call: TRBV28
j_call: TRBJ2-3
cdr3_aa: CASSRDSSAGTQYF

v_call: TRBV20-1
j_call: TRBJ2-1
cdr3_aa: CSASGTSGLYNEQFF

v_call: TRBV21-1
j_call: TRBJ2-3
cdr3_aa: CASSKERDLAWVTDTQYF

v_call: TRBV27
j_call: TRBJ2-1
cdr3_aa: CASTDFYEQFF

v_call: TRBV27
j_call: TRBJ2-1
cdr3_aa: CASSLGGVGIEQFF

v_call: TRBV11-2
j_call: TRBJ2-7
cdr3_aa: CASSSGTSGSEQYF

v_call: TRBV6-2/TRBV6-3
j_call: TRBJ2-3
cdr3_aa: CASRAGASSTDTQYF

v_call: TRBV19
j_call: TRBJ1-1
cdr3_aa: CASSILEGRSTEAFF

v_call: TRBV27
j_call: TRBJ2-1
cdr3_aa: CASSQVYTRDAYEQFF

v_call: TRBV12-3/TRBV12-4
j_call: TRBJ2-2
cdr3_aa: CASSFSAVGGELFF

v_call: TRBV27
j_call: TRBJ2-2
cdr3_aa: CASSLGQGYGELFF

v_call: TRBV4-3
j_call: TRBJ1-5
cdr3_aa: CASSQDLPSGGWGNQPQHF

v_call: TRBV12-3/TRBV12-4
j_call: TRBJ2-4
cdr3_aa: CASSPPSAKNIQYF

v_call: TRBV28
j_call: TRBJ2-5
cdr3_aa: CASSPDSGRETQYF

v_call: TRBV18
j_call: TRBJ2-1
cdr3_aa: CASSNTGLGNNEQFF

v_call: TRBV11-2
j_call: TRBJ2-4
cdr3_aa: CASSLAQGLAKNIQYF

v_call: TRBV12-3/TRBV12-4
j_call: TRBJ1-5
cdr3_aa: CASQIGNQPQHF

v_call: TRBV2
j_call: TRBJ2-1
cdr3_aa: CASSEYPGGGNEQFF

v_call: TRBV7-9
j_call: TRBJ2-1
cdr3_aa: CASSLVISLNEQFF

v_call: TRBV3-1
j_call: TRBJ2-4
cdr3_aa: CASSQEVGILAKNIQYF

v_call: TRBV5-5
j_call: TRBJ1-5
cdr3_aa: CASSPGTVSNQPQHF